The 29 T cell receptor beta chains given below trace back to one sample, sequenced in a study of T cells in tuberculosis listed by TCRdb under 2018. The intended sense of this specimen's time point label: new active TB diagnosis, blood taken before or within 7 days of starting treatment. The library came from the immunoSEQ multiplex PCR assay. Drawn from immuneACCESS, this table holds only the in-frame rearrangements with V and J called that TCRdb kept. Clones are partly lost; checked studies trace under half to an unresolved V gene and leave the rest unexplained. The sample data list 30,000 or so clones, and around 86% of these were observed just once. Clones ranked in the top ten supply under 6.5% of the sample. The sequences come from PBMCs, collected at tuberculosis diagnosis. These TCRs come from an adult with tuberculosis.

J is TRBJ2-7 and V is TRBV23-1; D is perhaps TRBD2 (6 bases). TRBV23-1 is treated as an ORF (open reading frame) with a function not yet certain. V lost 7 bases, J lost 2 bases, and 24 bases lay in between. The CDR3 has 17 residues. The CDR3 loop is CASTTPGVRDATYEQYF. In DNA form, the CDR3 reads TGCGCCAGCACCACCCCGGGGGTCCGGGACGCAACCTACGAGCAGTACTTC.

In its sample, this clone was seen once. Written as DNA, the CDR3 is TGTGCCAGCAATCTTAGACAGGAGCCTAACTATGGCTACACCTTC. This encodes CASNLRQEPNYGYTF. The genes are TRBV2 and TRBJ1-2; a possible D gene is TRBD1 (6 bases). This CDR3 is 15 amino acids long. The germline V gene encodes CDR1 SNHLY and CDR2 FYNNEI. Trimming shortened V by 7 bases and J by 0 bases, and 15 bases separated the two germline ends.

The chain employs TRBV30 and TRBJ1-2; weak D call: TRBD1 (5 bases). The CDR3 has 14 residues. From germline, CDR1 is GTSNPN and CDR2 SVGIG (reference sequence). The germline V and J ends were trimmed by 7 bases and 8 bases, with 23 bases remaining between them. CDR3 protein: CALTAGPSRGGYTF. The CDR3 nucleotides are TGTGCCTTAACCGCGGGACCGAGCCGGGGGGGCTACACCTTC.

This clone has just one count. The chain joins TRBV19 to TRBJ2-3, with TRBD1 matching over 9 bases. Germline lookup yields CDR1 LNHDA and CDR2 SQIVND (reference sequence). This CDR3 has 17 amino acids. V lost 6 bases and J lost 3; bases outside the gene matches: 13. The CDR3 sequence: CASSPDTGGTSTDTQYF. The CDR3 coding sequence is TGTGCCAGTAGCCCAGACACAGGGGGCACTTCGACAGATACGCAGTATTTT. Variable domain in full (rest from reference TRBV19 and TRBJ2-3): DGGITQSPKYLFRKEGQNVTLSCEQNLNHDAMYWYRQDPGQGLRLIYYSQIVNDFQKGDIAEGYSVSREKKESFPLTVTSAQKNPTAFYLCASSPDTGGTSTDTQYFGPGTRLTVL.

This clone was picked up one time. The rearrangement joins TRBV4-1 to TRBJ2-1; perhaps TRBD1 as D (5 bases). The CDR3 extends over 17 amino acids. Trimming took 1 base from V and 9 from J, leaving 22 bases between them. Germline values: CDR1 MGHRA, CDR2 YSYEKL. CDR3 sequence: CASSQGQARSPRGEQFF. Here the CDR3 DNA reads TGCGCCAGCAGCCAAGGGCAAGCGCGGTCCCCTAGGGGTGAGCAGTTCTTC.

The V and J genes are TRBV30 and TRBJ1-4; D remains unclear. Trimming removed 2 bases at V and 5 bases at J, with 9 bases between. The CDR3 runs 13 residues. CDR1 GTSNPN and CDR2 SVGIG come from the germline V gene (reference sequence). CDR3: CAWSSGGNEKLFF. The CDR3 DNA is TGTGCCTGGAGTTCAGGTGGGAATGAAAAACTGTTTTTT.

This clone was found a few times. This rearrangement joins TRBV10-1 to TRBJ1-2, with D perhaps matching TRBD1 (6 bases). Germline CDR1 reads WNHNN; CDR2 reads SYGVQD (reference sequence). Trimming cost V 5 bases and J 7 bases, with 11 bases left between them. This CDR3 has 12 amino acids. DNA for the CDR3: TGCGCCAGCAGTCGTAACAGGGTTGGCTACACCTTC. As protein: CASSRNRVGYTF.

The genes are TRBV5-5 and TRBJ1-5; the D gene is possibly TRBD1 (6 bases). The germline CDR1 and CDR2 sequences are SGHKS and YYEKEE (reference sequence). CDR3 size: 14 residues. Between the trimmed V and J ends, which lost 4 bases and 5 bases, there was a span of 13 bases. The CDR3 nucleotides read TGTGCCAGCAGCCCGGACAGACCCCATCAGCCCCAGCATTTT. Translated: CASSPDRPHQPQHF.

This clone was recorded a few times. The gene calls are TRBV18 and TRBJ1-2, with TRBD1 matching 11 bases. Germline V lookup: CDR1 KGHSH, CDR2 LQKENI. J was trimmed by 2 bases and V by 2 bases; bases with no gene match: 1. The CDR3 has 15 residues. Here the CDR3 reads CASSPGTGGNYGYTF. The DNA for the CDR3 is TGTGCCAGCTCACCAGGGACAGGGGGAAACTATGGCTACACCTTC.

The chain has TRBV28 and TRBJ2-7; D ambiguous. Trimming stripped 5 bases from V and 7 bases from J, with 9 bases between. The CDR3 is 11 residues long. Germline V gene data show CDR1 as MDHEN and CDR2 as SYDVKM. The CDR3 loop reads CASSLLREQYF. The CDR3 region has the DNA TGTGCCAGCAGTCTCCTGAGGGAGCAGTACTTC.

The chain carries TRBV4-1 and TRBJ2-7; TRBD1 agrees at 9 bases. Trimming cost V 1 base and J 6 bases; bases outside gene matches: 10. From germline, CDR1 is MGHRA and CDR2 YSYEKL. The CDR3 covers 16 residues. CDR3: CASSQAGTGSFREQYF. DNA for the CDR3: TGCGCCAGCAGCCAAGCCGGGACAGGGTCTTTTCGCGAGCAGTACTTC.

The CDR3, as DNA: TGTGCCAGCAGAGGGACAGGCGGCTCCTACGAGCAGTACTTC. Protein sequence: CASRGTGGSYEQYF. This chain connects TRBV5-6 to TRBJ2-7; 8 bases match TRBD1. Trimming at V came to 5 bases and at J to 0 bases, leaving 4 bases not matched to a gene. The V gene's germline CDR1 is SGHDT and CDR2 YYEEEE. The CDR3 extends over 14 amino acids.

The chain has TRBV28 and TRBJ2-4; 8 nucleotides line up with TRBD2. This CDR3 has 13 residues. Germline V gene lookup returns CDR1 MDHEN and CDR2 SYDVKM. The CDR3 DNA sequence: TGTGGTACGGGGGGGGACTACAAAAACATTCAGTACTTC. The encoded protein is CGTGGDYKNIQYF.

This chain connects TRBV5-6 to TRBJ2-7; TRBD2 matches 10 bases. Germline V CDR1 and CDR2: SGHDT, YYEEEE. There are 15 residues in the CDR3. The V and J ends lost 3 bases and 4 bases, in that order; junction bases with no gene match: 7. The CDR3, as DNA: TGTGCCAGCAGCTCAGGTACTAGCGGGATATACGAGCAGTACTTC. Its protein product is CASSSGTSGIYEQYF.

V and J are TRBV9 and TRBJ2-3; TRBD2 is a possible D gene (6 bases). Germline V gives CDR1 SGDLS, CDR2 YYNGEE. Trimming stripped 4 bases from V and 1 base from J, with 13 bases between. The CDR3 totals 15 residues. CDR3 amino acids: CASSSRLEGTDTQYF. The CDR3 DNA reads as TGTGCCAGCAGCTCCCGACTAGAGGGCACAGATACGCAGTATTTT.

This chain joins TRBV5-1 and TRBJ2-3; 8 positions agree with TRBD2. The V and J ends lost 4 bases and 5 bases, in that order; junction bases with no gene match: 9. From germline, CDR1 is SGHRS and CDR2 YFSETQ. The CDR3 is 15 residues long. The CDR3 is CASSPGLARGDTQYF. The CDR3 nucleotides are TGCGCCAGCAGCCCCGGACTAGCTCGGGGAGATACGCAGTATTTT.

J is TRBJ2-3 and V is TRBV2; no firm D call. The germline CDR1 and CDR2 sequences are SNHLY and FYNNEI. The CDR3 is made up of 11 amino acids. Trimming took 9 bases from V and 1 from J, leaving 5 bases between them. The CDR3 coding sequence is TGTGCCAGTGAGGGCACAGATACGCAGTATTTT. Translated: CASEGTDTQYF.

This clone was detected only once. The chain joins TRBV6-1 to TRBJ1-1; D is unclear. The ends were cut back, 8 bases at V and 2 bases at J, with 12 bases in the middle. The CDR3 has 13 residues. The germline V gene has CDR1 MNHNS and CDR2 SASEGT. CDR3 sequence (DNA): TGTGCCAGCCTCGTCCGGGGAAACACTGAAGCTTTCTTT. Translating gives CASLVRGNTEAFF.

The genes are TRBV6-6 and TRBJ2-7, with 7 bases identical to TRBD2. CDR1 MNHNY and CDR2 SVGAGI come from the germline V gene (reference sequence). The CDR3 sequence is 16 residues long. The trim removed 0 bases at V and 2 bases at J, leaving 7 bases unmatched. CDR3 DNA sequence: TGTGCCAGCAGTTACTCGTCTAGCGGAGGTACCTACGAGCAGTACTTC. Its translation is CASSYSSSGGTYEQYF.

The CDR3 DNA is TGCGCCAGCAGCTATGGGGGGGCGGGTGCCTTGGGCGAGCAGTACTTC. Translation gives CASSYGGAGALGEQYF. The genes are TRBV5-1 and TRBJ2-7, with D possibly being TRBD2 (7 bases). The CDR3 is made up of 16 amino acids. The germline CDR1 and CDR2 sequences are SGHRS and YFSETQ. Trimming took 3 bases from V and 6 from J, leaving 22 bases between them.

The V call is TRBV2, the J call TRBJ2-3; TRBD2 agrees at 13 bases. In germline, CDR1 is SNHLY, CDR2 FYNNEI. The V gene end was trimmed by 6 bases and the J gene end by 2 bases; junction bases not matched to a gene: 8. The CDR3 is made up of 17 amino acids. CDR3 sequence reads: CASRNTGLAGATDTQYF. As DNA, the CDR3 is TGTGCCAGCAGGAACACCGGACTAGCGGGGGCCACAGATACGCAGTATTTT.

This clone was counted a few times. This sequence joins TRBV5-1 and TRBJ2-7; 7 bases line up with TRBD1. V lost 0 bases, J lost 4 bases, and 4 bases stayed unmatched. This CDR3 comprises 14 residues. Germline values: CDR1 SGHRS, CDR2 YFSETQ. CDR3 in DNA: TGCGCCAGCAGCTTGGGACAGGGTTCATACGAGCAGTACTTC. This encodes CASSLGQGSYEQYF. Full variable domain (remainder filled in from reference TRBV5-1 and TRBJ2-7): KAGVTQTPRYLIKTRGQQVTLSCSPISGHRSVSWYQQTPGQGLQFLFEYFSETQRNKGNFPGRFSGRQFSNSRSEMNVSTLELGDSALYLCASSLGQGSYEQYFGPGTRLTVT.

The chain carries TRBV19 and TRBJ2-7, with D possibly matching TRBD1 (7 bases). The CDR3 spans 15 residues. V was cut by 6 bases and J by 2 bases, with 17 bases left in between. Germline CDR1 reads LNHDA; CDR2 reads SQIVND (reference sequence). CDR3 nucleotides: TGTGCCAGTAGGGGAGGACAGGCTTTTCCCTACGAGCAGTACTTC. Amino acid sequence: CASRGGQAFPYEQYF.

The CDR3 sequence: CASSPPGQGTTEAFF. Here the CDR3 DNA reads TGTGCCAGCTCACCACCGGGACAGGGGACCACTGAAGCTTTCTTT. The rearrangement joins TRBV18 to TRBJ1-1, with 10 positions matching TRBD1. Germline V CDR1 and CDR2: KGHSH, LQKENI. This CDR3 is 15 amino acids long. V was pared by 0 bases and J by 4 bases, with 2 bases of the junction left unmatched.

The V and J genes are TRBV5-1 and TRBJ1-1, with D unresolved. This CDR3 region has 15 residues. From germline, CDR1 is SGHRS and CDR2 YFSETQ. Deletions cut 3 bases from V and 0 bases from J, with 12 bases between. CDR3 residues: CASSWRGDMNTEAFF. CDR3 DNA sequence: TGCGCCAGCAGCTGGCGGGGAGACATGAACACTGAAGCTTTCTTT.

The chain is built from TRBV7-9 and TRBJ2-5; perhaps TRBD1 as D (5 bases). The V end was cut by 4 bases, the J end by 2 bases, with 11 bases between. In germline, CDR1 is SEHNR, CDR2 FQNEAQ (reference sequence). The CDR3 spans 14 residues. Here the CDR3 reads CASSYPGWQETQYF. In DNA, the CDR3 is TGTGCCAGCAGCTACCCAGGGTGGCAAGAGACCCAGTACTTC.

The chain recombines TRBV5-5 with TRBJ2-2; maybe TRBD1 (5 bases). V lost 1 base and J lost 5, with 15 bases in between. This CDR3 contains 16 residues. From germline, CDR1 is SGHKS and CDR2 YYEKEE (reference sequence). This CDR3 is CASSLSHGARTGELFF. DNA of the CDR3: TGTGCCAGCAGCTTGTCCCATGGGGCGCGAACCGGGGAGCTGTTTTTT.

V is TRBV7-2 and J is TRBJ2-1; maybe TRBD1 (7 bases). The CDR3 is 14 amino acids. V dropped 5 bases and J dropped 6 bases, with 14 bases sitting between them. Germline-derived CDR1 and CDR2 are SGHTA and FQGNSA. The CDR3 here is CASSPRQGGNEQFF. The CDR3 DNA reads as TGTGCCAGCAGCCCCCGGCAGGGGGGCAATGAGCAGTTCTTC. The full variable domain, rest sourced from reference TRBV7-2 and TRBJ2-1, is GAGVSQSPSNKVTEKGKDVELRCDPISGHTALYWYRQSLGQGLEFLIYFQGNSAPDKSGLPSDRFSAERTGGSVSTLTIQRTQQEDSAVYLCASSPRQGGNEQFFGPGTRLTVL.

V usage is TRBV5-1 and J usage is TRBJ1-2, with TRBD1 identical over 9 bases. Germline CDR1 SGHRS, CDR2 YFSETQ. The CDR3 length is 14 residues. Trimming cost V 4 bases and J 4 bases; bases outside gene matches: 5. The CDR3 reads CASSPGQGTYGYTF. For the CDR3, the DNA is TGCGCCAGCAGCCCCGGACAGGGGACCTATGGCTACACCTTC.